This T cell receptor (beta chain) comes out of a study of T cell changes during pregnancy in multiple sclerosis. Method: immunoSEQ multiplex PCR; TCRdb's copy keeps in-frame clones and lacks some. Altogether tens of thousands of clones are present, about 90% being singletons, with the ten largest covering less than 1.5%. This CDR3 comprises 15 residues. CDR1 is MDHEN, CDR2 SYDVKM, per germline. V was shortened by 3 bases and J by 6 bases, with 15 bases between the two germline ends. The clonotype originates from a female donor with multiple sclerosis, enrolled in a pregnancy study. Sequences were derived from CD4+ T cells from peripheral blood mononuclear cells, sampled before pregnancy. The chain couples TRBV28 to TRBJ2-1, with TRBD2 as a possible D gene (6 bases). The CDR3 sequence is CASSLASGLLNEQFF. CDR3 coding DNA: TGTGCCAGCAGTTTGGCCAGCGGGCTCCTCAATGAGCAGTTCTTC.